This entry features one TCR beta chain sequence. The data were obtained in a study of early T cells in non-severe SARS-CoV-2 infection. Unique molecular identifiers were added to individual cDNA molecules. TCRdb reprocessed the 5' RACE reads with MiXCR, giving one entry per CDR3 protein. The sample has tens of thousands of distinct CDR3 sequences, about 10% seen once. The CDR3 contains 12 residues. Trimming pared 7 bases from V and 4 bases from J, leaving 10 bases between. This receptor was obtained from an adult who was a healthcare worker with PCR-confirmed SARS-CoV-2 infection or an uninfected control (not recorded which). This material consisted of whole blood, taken at baseline. This chain links TRBV12-3 or TRBV12-4 with TRBJ1-1; D might be TRBD1 (6 bases). The CDR3: CASMLGGTEAFF. CDR3 bases: TGTGCCAGCATGTTAGGGGGCACTGAAGCTTTCTTT.